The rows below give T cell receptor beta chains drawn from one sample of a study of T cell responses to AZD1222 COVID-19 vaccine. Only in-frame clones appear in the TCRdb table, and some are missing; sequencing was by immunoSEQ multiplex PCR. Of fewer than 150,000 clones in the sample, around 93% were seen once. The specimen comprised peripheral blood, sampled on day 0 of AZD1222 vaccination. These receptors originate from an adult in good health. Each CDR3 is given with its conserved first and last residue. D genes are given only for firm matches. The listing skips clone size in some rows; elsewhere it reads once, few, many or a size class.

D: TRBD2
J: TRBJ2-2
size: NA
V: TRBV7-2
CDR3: CASRHSAGTSSGGELFF
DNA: TGTGCCAGCAGACATTCCGCGGGGACTAGCTCAGGCGGGGAGCTGTTTTTT

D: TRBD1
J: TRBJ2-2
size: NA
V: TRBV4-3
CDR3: CASSQPGQGTGELFF
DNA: TGCGCCAGCAGCCAACCGGGACAGGGGACCGGGGAGCTGTTTTTT

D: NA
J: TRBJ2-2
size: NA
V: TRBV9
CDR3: CASSPYSGLNTGELFF
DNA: TGTGCCAGCAGCCCCTATAGCGGACTGAACACCGGGGAGCTGTTTTTT

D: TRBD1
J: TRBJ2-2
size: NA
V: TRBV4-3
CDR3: CASSQDRDRATGELFF
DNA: TGCGCCAGCAGCCAAGATAGGGACAGGGCTACCGGGGAGCTGTTTTTT

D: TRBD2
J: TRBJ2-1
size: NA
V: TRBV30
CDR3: CAWGKTSEVNNEQFF
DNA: TGTGCCTGGGGCAAGACTAGCGAGGTAAACAATGAGCAGTTCTTC

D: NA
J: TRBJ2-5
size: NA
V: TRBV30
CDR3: CAWSMPGANQETQYF
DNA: TGTGCCTGGAGTATGCCAGGGGCCAACCAAGAGACCCAGTACTTC

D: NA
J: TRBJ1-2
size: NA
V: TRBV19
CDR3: CASSIGGSGYGYTF
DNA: TGTGCCAGTAGTATAGGGGGTTCAGGCTATGGCTACACCTTC

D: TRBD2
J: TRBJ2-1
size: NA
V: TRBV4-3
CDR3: CASSQDRVAGGRRSYNEQFF
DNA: TGCGCCAGCAGCCAAGATAGGGTAGCGGGGGGTCGTCGGTCCTACAATGAGCAGTTCTTC

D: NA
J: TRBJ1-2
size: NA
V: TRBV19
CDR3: CASSITVGSEIPYADGYTF
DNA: TGTGCCAGTAGTATAACTGTGGGGTCAGAGATACCTTATGCTGATGGCTACACCTTC

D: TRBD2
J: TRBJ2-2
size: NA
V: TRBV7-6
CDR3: CALAGSTGELFF
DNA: TGCGCCCTAGCGGGAAGCACCGGGGAGCTGTTTTTT

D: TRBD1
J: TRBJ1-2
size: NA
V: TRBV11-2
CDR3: CASSLGRGRLNSGYTF
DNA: TGTGCCAGCAGCCTGGGTAGGGGGCGTTTAAACTCTGGCTACACCTTC

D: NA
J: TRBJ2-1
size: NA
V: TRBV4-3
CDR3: CASSHRTIASNEQFF
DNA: TGCGCCAGCAGCCACAGAACCATAGCGAGCAATGAGCAGTTCTTC

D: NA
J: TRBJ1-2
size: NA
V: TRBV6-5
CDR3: CASRQAHDSDYGYTF
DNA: TGTGCCAGCCGACAGGCTCATGATTCAGACTATGGCTACACCTTC

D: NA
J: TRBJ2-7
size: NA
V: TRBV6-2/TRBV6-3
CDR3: CASSRLFPQHEQYF
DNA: TGTGCCAGCAGTAGACTCTTCCCACAGCACGAGCAGTACTTC

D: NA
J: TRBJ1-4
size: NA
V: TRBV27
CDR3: CASSLKYREKLFF
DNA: TGTGCCAGCAGTTTAAAGTACCGTGAAAAACTGTTTTTT

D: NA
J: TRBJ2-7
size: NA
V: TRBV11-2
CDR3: CASSSQDYEQYF
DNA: TGTGCCAGCAGCTCACAAGACTACGAGCAGTACTTC

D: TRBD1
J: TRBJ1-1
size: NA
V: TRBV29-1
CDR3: CSVSGGNSMNTEAFF
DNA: TGCAGCGTTTCAGGGGGCAACAGCATGAACACTGAAGCTTTCTTT

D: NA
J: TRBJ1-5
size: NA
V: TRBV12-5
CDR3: CASGRNQPQHF
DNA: TGTGCTAGTGGGAGGAATCAGCCCCAGCATTTT

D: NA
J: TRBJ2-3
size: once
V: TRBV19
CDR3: CASNQADTQYF
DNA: TGTGCCAGTAATCAGGCAGATACGCAGTATTTT

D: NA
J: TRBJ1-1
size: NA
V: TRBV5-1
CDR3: CASSLDQVGKAFF
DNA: TGCGCCAGCAGCTTGGATCAGGTGGGGAAAGCTTTCTTT

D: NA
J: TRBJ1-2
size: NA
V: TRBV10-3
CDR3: CAISSGPNYGYTF
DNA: TGTGCCATCAGTTCAGGACCTAACTATGGCTACACCTTC

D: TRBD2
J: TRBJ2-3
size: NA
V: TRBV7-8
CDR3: CASSLTSGGAGDTQYF
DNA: TGTGCCAGCAGCCTGACTAGCGGGGGGGCGGGAGATACGCAGTATTTT

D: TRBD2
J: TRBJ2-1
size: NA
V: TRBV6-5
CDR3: CASRPPRGDYNEQFF
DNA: TGTGCCAGCAGGCCGCCCCGGGGGGACTACAATGAGCAGTTCTTC

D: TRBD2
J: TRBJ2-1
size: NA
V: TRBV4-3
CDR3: CASSQGASGRNPSYNEQFF
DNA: TGCGCCAGCAGCCAAGGAGCTAGCGGGAGAAACCCCTCCTACAATGAGCAGTTCTTC

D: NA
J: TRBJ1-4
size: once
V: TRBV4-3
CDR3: CASSQELEEKLFF
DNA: TGCGCCAGCAGCCAAGAGTTGGAGGAAAAACTGTTTTTT

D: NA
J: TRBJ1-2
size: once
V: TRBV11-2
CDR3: CASSLVVRPGLLF
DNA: TGTGCCAGCAGCTTAGTTGTTAGGCCGGGCCTTCTCTTC

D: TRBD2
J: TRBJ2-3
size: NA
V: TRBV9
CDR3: CASSPARGGSTDTQYF
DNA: TGTGCCAGCAGCCCCGCTCGGGGGGGTAGCACAGATACGCAGTATTTT

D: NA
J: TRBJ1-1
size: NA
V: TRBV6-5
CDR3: CASSYSGRTTEAFF
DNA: TGTGCCAGCAGTTACTCCGGCAGAACCACTGAAGCTTTCTTT

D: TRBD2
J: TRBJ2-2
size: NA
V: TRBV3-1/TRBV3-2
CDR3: CASSPGLAGVLVANTGELFF
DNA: TGTGCCAGCAGCCCCGGACTAGCGGGAGTTTTGGTTGCGAACACCGGGGAGCTGTTTTTT

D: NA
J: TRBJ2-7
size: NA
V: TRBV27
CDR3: CASSLGNYEQYF
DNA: TGTGCCAGCAGTTTAGGTAATTACGAGCAGTACTTC

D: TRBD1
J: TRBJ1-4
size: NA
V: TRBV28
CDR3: CASSSQGTNEKLFF
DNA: TGTGCCAGCAGTTCACAGGGGACTAATGAAAAACTGTTTTTT

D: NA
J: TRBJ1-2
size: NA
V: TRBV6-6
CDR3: CATKEVTNYGYTF
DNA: TGTGCCACAAAAGAAGTGACGAACTATGGCTACACCTTC

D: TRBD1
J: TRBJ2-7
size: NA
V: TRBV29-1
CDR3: CSVDVTGDYEQYF
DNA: TGCAGCGTGGACGTTACAGGGGACTACGAGCAGTACTTC

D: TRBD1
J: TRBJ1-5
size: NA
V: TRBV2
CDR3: CASRFAGTGNQPQHF
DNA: TGTGCCAGCAGGTTTGCCGGGACAGGCAATCAGCCCCAGCATTTT

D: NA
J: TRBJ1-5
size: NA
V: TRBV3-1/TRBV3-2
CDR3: CASSLGALQPQHF
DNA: TGTGCCAGCAGCCTGGGGGCGCTTCAGCCCCAGCATTTT

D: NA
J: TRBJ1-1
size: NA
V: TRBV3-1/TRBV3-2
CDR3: CASSLRLGGNTEAFF
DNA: TGTGCCAGCAGCCTACGTCTCGGCGGGAACACTGAAGCTTTCTTT

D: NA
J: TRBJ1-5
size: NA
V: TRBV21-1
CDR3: CASSKAVGQPQHF
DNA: TGTGCCAGCAGCAAAGCCGTCGGGCAGCCCCAGCATTTT

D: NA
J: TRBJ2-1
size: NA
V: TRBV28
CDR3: CASSREDSYLYNEQFF
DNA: TGTGCCAGCAGCCGAGAGGACAGCTATTTATACAATGAGCAGTTCTTC

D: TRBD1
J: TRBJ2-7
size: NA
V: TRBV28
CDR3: CAISPTGAISYEQYF
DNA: TGTGCCATCTCCCCGACAGGGGCCATCTCCTACGAGCAGTACTTC

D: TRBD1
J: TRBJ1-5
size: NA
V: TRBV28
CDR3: CASGTGGNQPQHF
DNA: TGTGCCAGCGGGACAGGGGGAAATCAGCCCCAGCATTTT

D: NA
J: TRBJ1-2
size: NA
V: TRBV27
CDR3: CASSHAAAGSYGYTF
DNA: TGTGCCAGCAGCCACGCTGCGGCAGGGTCGTATGGCTACACCTTC

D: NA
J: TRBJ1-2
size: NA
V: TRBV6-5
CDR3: CASTDRRVGYTF
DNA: TGTGCCAGCACCGACAGGCGGGTCGGCTACACCTTC

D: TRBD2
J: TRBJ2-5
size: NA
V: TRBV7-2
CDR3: CASSLGLAGSLYF
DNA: TGTGCCAGCAGCCTGGGACTAGCGGGCTCCCTGTACTTC

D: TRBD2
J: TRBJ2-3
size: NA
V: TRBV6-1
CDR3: CASSEPAGYTDTQYF
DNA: TGTGCCAGCAGTGAACCAGCGGGGTACACAGATACGCAGTATTTT

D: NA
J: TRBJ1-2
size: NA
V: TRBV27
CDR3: CASSLEPGASYGYTF
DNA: TGTGCCAGCAGTTTAGAACCGGGGGCGTCCTATGGCTACACCTTC